The 12 T cell receptor beta chains below all came from one sample that was sequenced in a study of response to subunit inactivated influenza vaccine (dated by TCRdb to the late 2010s). Libraries were made using RT-PCR. Data came from an Illumina HiSeq 2500. TCRdb redid the processing of the public reads, applying fastp at Q25 and MiXCR, and retained in-frame beta chains. Each CDR3 protein appears once, grouped with its most common genes and DNA. Counted in this sample were approximately 530,000 distinct CDR3 sequences; 6.5% to 8% of them appeared once. The biggest ten clones account for over 10% of the sample. The specimen comprised PBMCs from blood, sampled less than 25 months after vaccination. These receptors were collected from a man aged 50-75 years who received an inactivated influenza vaccine. Donor details come from another sample of the same person, matched by shared clones.

The sample holds a few counts of this clonotype. V gene TRBV5-6 combines with J gene TRBJ1-2, with no clear D. Germline CDR1 SGHDT, CDR2 YYEEEE. V was shortened by 4 bases and J by 0 bases, with 7 bases between the two germline ends. The CDR3 has 13 residues. CDR3 sequence (DNA): TGTGCCAGCAGCAGTTTAGCTAACTATGGCTACACCTTC. Translated: CASSSLANYGYTF.

The chain couples TRBV10-3 to TRBJ2-1; D is unclear. Germline values: CDR1 ENHRY, CDR2 SYGVKD. V lost 7 bases and J 9 bases, leaving 19 bases between the germline ends. This CDR3 contains 14 residues. In DNA, the CDR3 is TGTGCCATCATCAGTTCACTTTTCAACGGTGAGCAGTTCTTC. Translated: CAIISSLFNGEQFF.

This clonotype has a handful of counts. V usage is TRBV6-1 and J usage is TRBJ2-7, with 8 bases fitting TRBD1. V dropped 6 bases and J dropped 4; count of bases not matched to a gene: 8. CDR3 length: 14 residues. CDR1 MNHNS and CDR2 SASEGT come from the germline V gene. CDR3 DNA: TGTGCCAGCAGGAACCCAGGGGGCTTATACGAGCAGTACTTC. Encoded protein: CASRNPGGLYEQYF.

This clonotype was seen many times. V usage is TRBV15 and J usage is TRBJ2-3; D remains unclear. This CDR3 is built from 12 residues. Germline values: CDR1 LNHNV, CDR2 YYDKDF (reference sequence). The ends were cut back, 1 base at V and 4 bases at J, with 3 bases in the middle. As DNA, the CDR3 is TGTGCCACCAGCAGAGTTTCAGATACGCAGTATTTT. Protein sequence: CATSRVSDTQYF.

This clonotype was picked up many times. The CDR3 DNA reads TGTGCCAGCAGCTTGGCACTAGCGGGGGCCCCTGTCCCCCCGTACAATGAGCAGTTCTTC. Protein sequence: CASSLALAGAPVPPYNEQFF. This chain joins TRBV5-5 and TRBJ2-1; 11 positions match TRBD2. The trim removed 0 bases at V and 4 bases at J, leaving 15 bases unmatched. The CDR3 runs to 20 residues. CDR1 is SGHKS and CDR2 is YYEKEE in the germline V gene (reference sequence).

This clonotype has at least ten counts. The chain has TRBV6-1 and TRBJ2-3; D unresolved. The CDR3 has 13 amino acids. From germline, CDR1 is MNHNS and CDR2 SASEGT. Trimming removed 7 bases at V and 0 bases at J, with 8 bases between. CDR3 nucleotides: TGTGCCAGCAATCGCGATAGCACAGATACGCAGTATTTT. Protein sequence: CASNRDSTDTQYF.

The sample holds many counts of this clonotype. The chain employs TRBV4-3 and TRBJ1-4; possible D gene TRBD1, 5 bases. Trimming left V 4 bases short and J 8 bases short, with 14 bases between. The CDR3 has 14 residues. The V gene's germline CDR1 is LGHNA and CDR2 YSLEER. The CDR3, as DNA: TGCGCCAGCAGCCTCCTCGCAGGGAGCGAAAAACTGTTTTTT. Translation: CASSLLAGSEKLFF.

This clonotype was seen ten or more times. The rearrangement links TRBV12-3 or TRBV12-4 to TRBJ2-1, with 7 nucleotides matching TRBD2. Trimming at V came to 3 bases and at J to 8 bases, leaving 4 bases not matched to a gene. The CDR3 has 13 amino acids. CDR3 sequence: CASSLASGHEQFF. The CDR3 DNA is TGTGCCAGCAGTTTGGCTAGCGGACATGAGCAGTTCTTC.

The V and J genes are TRBV15 and TRBJ2-1; 10 positions agree with TRBD2. The CDR3 totals 16 residues. Germline V CDR1 and CDR2: LNHNV, YYDKDF (reference sequence). After removal of 1 base from V and 7 bases from J, the junction contained 7 bases not matched to a gene. The CDR3 reads CATSRGKAGGVNEQFF. CDR3 DNA: TGTGCCACCAGCAGAGGGAAAGCGGGAGGGGTTAATGAGCAGTTCTTC. The whole variable domain, filled in from reference TRBV15 and TRBJ2-1, reads DAMVIQNPRYQVTQFGKPVTLSCSQTLNHNVMYWYQQKSSQAPKLLFHYYDKDFNNEADTPDNFQSRRPNTSFCFLDIRSPGLGDTAMYLCATSRGKAGGVNEQFFGPGTRLTVL.

This clonotype was seen ten or more times. V usage is TRBV4-2 and J usage is TRBJ2-2; no reliable D call. Germline-derived CDR1 and CDR2 are LGHNA and YNFKEQ. Trimming pared 0 bases from V and 5 bases from J, leaving 13 bases between. This CDR3 comprises 16 residues. CDR3 DNA: TGTGCCAGCAGCCAAGACCCAGAGACACGTACCGGGGAGCTGTTTTTT. Protein sequence: CASSQDPETRTGELFF.

The table lists this clonotype with a few counts. The V and J genes are TRBV6-2 or TRBV6-3 and TRBJ2-3; 7 bases agree with TRBD2. Trimming cost V 8 bases and J 2 bases; bases outside gene matches: 7. In germline, CDR1 is MNHEY, CDR2 SVGEGT. The CDR3 has 14 residues. The CDR3 DNA is TGTGCCAGCCGCGCCAAGCGGGACACAGATACGCAGTATTTT. This gives the protein CASRAKRDTDTQYF.

This clonotype has a count of ten or more. The genes are TRBV18 and TRBJ2-6; no clear D gene. Germline CDR1 reads KGHSH; CDR2 reads LQKENI. Trimming took off 0 bases at V and 2 bases at J, with 5 bases between the two ends. This CDR3 has 15 residues. This CDR3 reads CASSPPGTGANVLTF. The CDR3 nucleotides read TGTGCCAGCTCACCACCTGGCACTGGGGCCAACGTCCTGACTTTC.